What follows is one T cell receptor beta chain and its context. Its antigen is still unknown. This entry is derived from a study of T cell repertoires in cytomegalovirus infection. In the study overall: CMV infection and matching HLA type were both indicated by public TCR beta signatures.

TCRdb itself ran the reads through MiXCR, one entry per CDR3 protein. The table shows around 19,000 distinct CDR3 sequences, with roughly 40% occurring only once. J was trimmed by 4 bases and V by 3 bases; bases with no gene match: 6. The CDR3 has 15 residues. The germline gives CDR1 SGHTA, CDR2 FQGTGA. The sequence came from a human donor in good health (CMV status not recorded). Some clones in this sample may be carry-over from other donors' samples. The input for sequencing was CD8+ T cells from cultured PBMCs, taken from culture after CMV antigen stimulation. This chain uses TRBV7-3 with TRBJ2-1, with TRBD2 matching 7 bases. The CDR3 sequence is CASSFALALYNEQFF. Written as DNA, the CDR3 is TGTGCCAGCAGCTTCGCACTAGCGCTATACAATGAGCAGTTCTTC.